This TCR beta chain was sequenced for a study of spatial heterogeneity in lung cancer (dated by TCRdb to between 2018 and 2020). For the study in its entirety: Beta-chain transcripts were consistently detected in greater numbers than alpha-chain transcripts, which likely reflected higher beta-chain transcript abundance. In the raw uncorrected reads, each unique combination of TCR and UMI appeared more than ten times on average. TCR alpha and beta repertoires were quantitatively compared across multiple tumor regions, matched nontumor lung and blood in non-small cell lung cancer. TCR repertoire features were related to nonsynonymous mutation counts determined by whole-exome sequencing of tumor tissue. At surgery, both alpha and beta chains were TCR-sequenced in around 240 tumor regions, fewer than 80 matched nontumor lung samples and a few dozen PBMC samples. Study-wide findings and limitations: Ubiquitous expanded tumor TCRs were found in blood more often at tumor resection than at routine follow-up. Confirming at a functional level the hypothesis that regional TCRs recognize regional mutations was considered to require additional single-cell paired TCR alpha and beta sequencing.

About this clonotype itself: The antigen it binds to is not known. No base-level quality is on record; no much larger clone is a single base apart.

Preparation of the library involved 5' RACE. The sequencing machine was a NextSeq 500. In the TCR library protocol, a unique molecular identifier was attached to each TCR cDNA molecule so that PCR and sequencing errors could be corrected. Under the source paper's analysis protocol: TCR identification, UMI-based error correction and CDR3 extraction were performed with Decombinator tools. Expanded TCRs were defined as those above a frequency of 2 per 1,000, corresponding to the top 1% of the tumor frequency distribution. Rényi diversity was computed with the R vegan package after subsampling each repertoire 100 times to 5,000 TCRs. CDR3 similarity networks were built from amino acid triplet string-kernel similarity, with CDR3s being connected when pairwise similarity was above 0.82. TCRdb applied fastp at Q25 and MiXCR to the public reads, then kept only in-frame beta chains. A single entry per CDR3 protein holds the most common genes and DNA from its merged rows. TCRdb's processing, not the study's, gives the V and J calls here. For this sample there are tens of thousands of distinct CDR3 sequences; roughly 5.8% appear just once. The ten largest make up around 10% of the sample.

The time point label, as the study defines it: sample taken at primary tumor resection. Without any cell sorting, TCR sequencing was performed on whole RNA extracted either from tumor and nontumor lung tissue or from cryopreserved PBMC samples. The donors were 65 to 85 patients from the lung TRACERx cohort who had early-stage, untreated non-small cell lung cancer. Only patients with enough RNA available from two or more tumor regions were chosen for TCR sequencing. Source: PBMCs, taken at surgery. The clonotype originates from a male donor with early-stage non-small cell lung cancer.

The DNA reads as follows: TGTGCCAGCAGCAAAGATTATCCCGGGGCGGGAAACACCATATATTTT. It encodes CASSKDYPGAGNTIYF. The chain employs TRBV21-1 and TRBJ1-3; no DNA check was done on the table's D call, TRBD1. TRBV21-1 is described as a pseudogene. The CDR3 has 16 amino acids, counting the end cysteine and phenylalanine. The only DNA kept is the CDR3, 48 bases in frame from the first base.